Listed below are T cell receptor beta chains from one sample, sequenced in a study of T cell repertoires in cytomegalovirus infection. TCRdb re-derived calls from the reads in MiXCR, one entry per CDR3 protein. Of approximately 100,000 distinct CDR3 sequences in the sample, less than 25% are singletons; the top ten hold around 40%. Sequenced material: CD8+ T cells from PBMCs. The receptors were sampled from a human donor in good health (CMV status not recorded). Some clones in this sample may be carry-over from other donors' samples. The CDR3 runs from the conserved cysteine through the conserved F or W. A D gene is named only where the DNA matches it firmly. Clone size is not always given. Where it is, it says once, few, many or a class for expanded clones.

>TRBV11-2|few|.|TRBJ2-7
TGTGCCAGCAGCTTAGAGATGGGTAACTCCTACGAGCAGTACTTC
CASSLEMGNSYEQYF
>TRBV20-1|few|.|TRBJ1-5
TGCAGTGCTAGTAGGGGAGGGTATCAGCCCCAGCATTTT
CSASRGGYQPQHF
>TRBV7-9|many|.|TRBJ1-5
TGTGCCAGCAGCTTAGATGGGGGCGGTCAGCCCCAGCATTTT
CASSLDGGGQPQHF
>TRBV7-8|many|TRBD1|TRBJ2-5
TGTGCCAGCAGCTTTGTCCGGACAGGGCGAAAAGAGACCCAGTACTTC
CASSFVRTGRKETQYF
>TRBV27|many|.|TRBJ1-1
TGTGCCAGCAGCCTAACATCGAACACTGAAGCTTTCTTT
CASSLTSNTEAFF
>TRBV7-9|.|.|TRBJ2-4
TGTGCCAGCAGCAAAACAGGGAACTCTATCTGGAGGGACATTCAGTACTTC
CASSKTGNSIWRDIQYF
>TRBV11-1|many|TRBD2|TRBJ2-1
TGTGCCAGCAGTCCTAGCGGCGCTTCCAATGAGCAGTTCTTC
CASSPSGASNEQFF
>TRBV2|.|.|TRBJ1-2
TGTGCCAGCAGTGAAGGCCCATGGACAGTCGAAGGCTACACCTTC
CASSEGPWTVEGYTF
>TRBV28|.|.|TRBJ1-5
TGTGCCAGCACCCCTTTGAGGCAGTATAGCAATCAGCCCCAGCATTTT
CASTPLRQYSNQPQHF
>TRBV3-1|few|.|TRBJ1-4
TGTGCCAGCAGCCAAGGGGGTCGGAAAAAACTGTTTTTT
CASSQGGRKKLFF
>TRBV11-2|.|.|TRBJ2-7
TGTGCCAGCAGCTTAGCACGGTCGGGGTATGGGACGGTCGAGCAGTACTTC
CASSLARSGYGTVEQYF
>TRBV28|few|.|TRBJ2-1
TGTGCCAGCAGTTCGAGGGCGGGTACAGACTTCTCCTACAATGAGCAGTTCTTC
CASSSRAGTDFSYNEQFF
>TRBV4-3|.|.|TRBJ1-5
TGCGCCAGCAGCCAAAAATGGGGCGGAGAGAATCAGCCCCAGCATTTT
CASSQKWGGENQPQHF
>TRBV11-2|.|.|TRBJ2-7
TGTGCCAGCAGCTTTAGCGGTCCCTACGAGCAGTACTTC
CASSFSGPYEQYF
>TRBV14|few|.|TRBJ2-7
TGTGCCAGCAGCCAATACGGGACCGCCTCCTACGAGCAGTACTTC
CASSQYGTASYEQYF
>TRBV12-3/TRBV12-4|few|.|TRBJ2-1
TGTGCCAGCAGCCCCTCGGGAGCGTTTACCTACAATGAGCAGTTCTTC
CASSPSGAFTYNEQFF
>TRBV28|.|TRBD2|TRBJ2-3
TGTGCCAGCAGCTTACTAGCGGGGGACACAGATACGCAGTATTTT
CASSLLAGDTDTQYF
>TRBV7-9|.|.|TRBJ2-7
TGTGCCAGCAAAATTGGAGGGGTCCACGAGCAGTACTTC
CASKIGGVHEQYF